This passage covers 7 T cell receptor beta chains from one sample sequenced in a study of blood T cell repertoires in COVID-19. Only in-frame clones appear in the TCRdb table, and some are missing; sequencing was by immunoSEQ multiplex PCR. The sample consists of more than 300,000 clones, roughly four fifths of them appearing once. Sequencing used PBMCs or T cells enriched from blood (not recorded which). Every receptor here comes from a woman in her forties or fifties who had recovered from COVID-19.

The J gene is TRBJ1-2, the V gene TRBV2; 9 bases fit TRBD1. Germline V CDR1 and CDR2: SNHLY, FYNNEI. The V and J ends lost 6 bases and 8 bases, in that order; junction bases with no gene match: 16. The CDR3 sequence is 16 residues long. This CDR3 reads CASRAISPGQGYGYTF. The DNA of the CDR3 is TGTGCCAGCAGGGCAATTTCGCCGGGACAGGGTTACGGCTACACCTTC.

The rearrangement links TRBV6-5 to TRBJ2-7; 11 nucleotides agree with TRBD2. The CDR3 covers 13 residues. Trimming cost V 6 bases and J 2 bases; bases outside gene matches: 0. Germline CDR1 MNHEY, CDR2 SVGAGI. The CDR3 protein is CASRTSGTYEQYF. DNA for the CDR3: TGTGCCAGCAGGACTAGCGGGACCTACGAGCAGTACTTC.

This clone has just a few counts. The chain employs TRBV6-5 and TRBJ1-2; 9 bases map to TRBD1. Per germline, CDR1 MNHEY and CDR2 SVGAGI. The CDR3 consists of 14 residues. V shed 5 bases and J 6 bases; nucleotides not matched to a gene: 7. The CDR3 loop reads CASSTPQGANGYTF. The DNA for the CDR3 is TGTGCCAGCAGTACGCCACAGGGGGCCAATGGCTACACCTTC.

This rearrangement joins TRBV11-2 to TRBJ2-7; D might be TRBD1 (6 bases). The CDR3 extends over 14 amino acids. The germline V gene has CDR1 SGHAT and CDR2 FQNNGV. V shed 4 bases and J shed 3 bases, with 13 bases lying between them. The CDR3 DNA reads TGTGCCAGCAGCTCACCAGGGGAGTACTACGAGCAGTACTTC. It yields the protein CASSSPGEYYEQYF.

The genes are TRBV10-1 and TRBJ2-7, with a weak D call TRBD2 (6 bases). CDR3 size: 12 residues. Germline assignment: CDR1 WNHNN and CDR2 SYGVQD (reference sequence). Trimming removed 10 bases at V and 4 bases at J, with 14 bases between. The CDR3 coding sequence is TGCGCCACAATGGAGGGAGAGTACGAGCAGTACTTC. This gives the protein CATMEGEYEQYF.

The V call is TRBV29-1, the J call TRBJ2-7; 9 bases agree with TRBD1. CDR1 and CDR2 (germline): SQVTM, ANQGSEA. The CDR3 runs to 12 residues. V was clipped by 7 bases and J by 5 bases; unmatched bases: 6. The CDR3 bases are TGCAGCGCCAGACAGGGGGTGAACGAGCAGTACTTC. This codes for CSARQGVNEQYF.

The V and J genes are TRBV5-1 and TRBJ1-2; tentative D call: TRBD1 (5 bases). Germline-derived CDR1 and CDR2 are SGHRS and YFSETQ. The germline V and J ends were trimmed by 0 bases and 4 bases, with 16 bases remaining between them. The CDR3 runs to 16 residues. The CDR3 region is CASSLGTQGFLYGYTF. CDR3 coding DNA: TGCGCCAGCAGCTTGGGGACCCAGGGATTCCTCTATGGCTACACCTTC. Full variable domain (outside the CDR3, taken from reference TRBV5-1 and TRBJ1-2): KAGVTQTPRYLIKTRGQQVTLSCSPISGHRSVSWYQQTPGQGLQFLFEYFSETQRNKGNFPGRFSGRQFSNSRSEMNVSTLELGDSALYLCASSLGTQGFLYGYTFGSGTRLTVV.